A single sample is the source of the 17 T cell receptor beta chains below, sequenced in a study of cytotoxic CD8 clonotypes in ibrutinib-treated CLL. This table comes from immunoSEQ multiplex PCR, and its TCRdb copy is limited to in-frame clones, with some not included. Of tens of thousands of clones in the sample, 55% to 75% are singletons; the top ten hold 10%. Material: PBMCs, obtained at disease progression, from a patient treated with ibrutinib. These TCRs come from a human donor with chronic lymphocytic leukemia.

The chain uses TRBV28 and TRBJ1-4; 9 bases map to TRBD1. From germline, CDR1 is MDHEN and CDR2 SYDVKM. The junction had 3 bases not matched to a gene; V was cut back by 6 bases and J by 4 bases. The CDR3 is 14 residues long. For the CDR3, the DNA is TGTGCCAGCAGGACAGGGGGTAATAATGAAAAACTGTTTTTT. The encoded protein is CASRTGGNNEKLFF.

This chain links TRBV5-1 with TRBJ2-3; no firm D call. V lost 0 bases to trimming and J lost 2 bases, with 10 bases between them. The CDR3 sequence is 15 residues long. Germline loops: CDR1 SGHRS, CDR2 YFSETQ. CDR3 protein: CASSLEMSATDTQYF. In DNA form, the CDR3 reads TGCGCCAGCAGCTTGGAAATGTCAGCCACAGATACGCAGTATTTT. The whole variable domain, remainder taken from reference TRBV5-1 and TRBJ2-3, is KAGVTQTPRYLIKTRGQQVTLSCSPISGHRSVSWYQQTPGQGLQFLFEYFSETQRNKGNFPGRFSGRQFSNSRSEMNVSTLELGDSALYLCASSLEMSATDTQYFGPGTRLTVL.

This chain connects TRBV7-9 to TRBJ2-5; D is uncertain. The V end lost 5 bases, the J end lost 0 bases, and 10 bases lay between the germline ends. Germline CDR1 and CDR2: SEHNR and FQNEAQ (reference sequence). This CDR3 comprises 14 residues. The CDR3 is CASSTMNYQETQYF. CDR3 coding DNA: TGTGCCAGCAGCACGATGAACTACCAAGAGACCCAGTACTTC.

This clone appeared a single time. The chain recombines TRBV9 with TRBJ1-6; D is perhaps TRBD1 (5 bases). Trimming took off 0 bases at V and 1 base at J, with 8 bases between the two ends. Germline CDR1 SGDLS, CDR2 YYNGEE. The CDR3 totals 16 residues. The CDR3: CASSVDGGSYNSPLHF. Written as DNA, the CDR3 is TGTGCCAGCAGCGTAGATGGGGGGTCCTATAATTCACCCCTCCACTTT. Using reference TRBV9 and TRBJ1-6 for the parts outside the CDR3, the full variable domain is DSGVTQTPKHLITATGQRVTLRCSPRSGDLSVYWYQQSLDQGLQFLIQYYNGEERAKGNILERFSAQQFPDLHSELNLSSLELGDSALYFCASSVDGGSYNSPLHFGNGTRLTVT.

Only a few counts were recorded for this clone. The chain has TRBV13 and TRBJ2-7; 8 nucleotides agree with TRBD1. CDR1 PRHDT and CDR2 FYEKMQ come from the germline V gene (reference sequence). After removal of 4 bases from V and 3 bases from J, the junction contained 8 bases not matched to a gene. CDR3 size: 15 residues. The CDR3 DNA reads as TGTGCCAGCAGCTCGTTCCCGGGACAGGACTACGAGCAGTACTTC. This gives the protein CASSSFPGQDYEQYF.

V usage is TRBV9 and J usage is TRBJ2-2; no firm D call. Trimming removed 6 bases from V and 5 bases from J, with 17 bases in between. The germline V gene encodes CDR1 SGDLS and CDR2 YYNGEE. This CDR3 has 15 residues. CDR3 nucleotides: TGTGCCAGCACCTCTCGGCTCGGCTTAACCGGGGAGCTGTTTTTT. It specifies CASTSRLGLTGELFF. Variable domain in full (rest from reference TRBV9 and TRBJ2-2): DSGVTQTPKHLITATGQRVTLRCSPRSGDLSVYWYQQSLDQGLQFLIQYYNGEERAKGNILERFSAQQFPDLHSELNLSSLELGDSALYFCASTSRLGLTGELFFGEGSRLTVL.

The chain recombines TRBV5-1 with TRBJ2-1; D unclear. Germline values: CDR1 SGHRS, CDR2 YFSETQ. There are 18 residues in the CDR3. Trimming pared 0 bases from V and 2 bases from J, leaving 18 bases between. The CDR3 DNA reads as TGCGCCAGCAGCTTGGCGGCTAAGGCACCACATCCCTACAATGAGCAGTTCTTC. It is translated as CASSLAAKAPHPYNEQFF. The full variable domain, completed using reference TRBV5-1 and TRBJ2-1, is KAGVTQTPRYLIKTRGQQVTLSCSPISGHRSVSWYQQTPGQGLQFLFEYFSETQRNKGNFPGRFSGRQFSNSRSEMNVSTLELGDSALYLCASSLAAKAPHPYNEQFFGPGTRLTVL.

The sample holds a few counts of this clone. The chain has TRBV5-1 and TRBJ2-2, with 13 bases fitting TRBD2. CDR1 is SGHRS and CDR2 is YFSETQ in the germline V gene. The CDR3 spans 16 residues. After removal of 0 bases from V and 6 bases from J, the junction contained 2 bases not matched to a gene. CDR3 DNA: TGCGCCAGCAGCTTGGGGACTAGCGGGAGATCCGGGGAGCTGTTTTTT. It translates to CASSLGTSGRSGELFF.

This clone was detected once. The V call is TRBV4-1, the J call TRBJ1-5; a possible D gene is TRBD1 (6 bases). CDR3 length: 15 amino acids. V was clipped by 3 bases and J by 10 bases, with 19 bases between them. CDR1 and CDR2 from the germline V gene are MGHRA and YSYEKL. The CDR3 spells CASSQQQGTLPPQHF. The CDR3 coding sequence is TGCGCCAGCAGCCAGCAACAGGGAACGCTCCCCCCCCAGCATTTT.

This clone occurred a few times. The rearrangement joins TRBV6-6 to TRBJ1-5; D perhaps matches TRBD1 (5 bases). Germline loops: CDR1 MNHNY, CDR2 SVGAGI (reference sequence). V was pared by 10 bases and J by 5 bases, with 15 bases between. This CDR3 contains 13 residues. The CDR3 coding sequence is TGTGCCACGCAACACGGGGCGGATCAGCCCCAGCATTTT. Its translation: CATQHGADQPQHF.

The chain carries TRBV23-1 and TRBJ1-2; 7 bases agree with TRBD1. TRBV23-1 is treated as an ORF (open reading frame) with a function not yet certain. CDR3 size: 16 residues. The trim removed 0 bases at V and 4 bases at J, leaving 8 bases unmatched. CDR3 bases: TGCGCCAGCAGTCAATCGGAGGGGGCAGAGTTCTATGGCTACACCTTC. It specifies CASSQSEGAEFYGYTF.

The chain has TRBV6-5 and TRBJ2-2; D remains ambiguous. With 2 bases removed from V and 4 bases from J, the gap between germline ends came to 14 bases. The CDR3 loop spans 16 amino acids. Germline lookup yields CDR1 MNHEY and CDR2 SVGAGI. The CDR3 nucleotides are TGTGCCAGCAGTTACACCTCAGGACGGAGCACCGGGGAGCTGTTTTTT. It specifies CASSYTSGRSTGELFF.

J is TRBJ2-5 and V is TRBV10-2; D perhaps matches TRBD2 (5 bases). The CDR3 has 14 residues. Deletions cut 2 bases from V and 5 bases from J, with 12 bases between. Germline V CDR1 and CDR2: WSHSY, SAAADI. The CDR3 bases are TGCGCCAGCAGTGAGGTCGCACGAGGGGAGACCCAGTACTTC. It yields the protein CASSEVARGETQYF.

This chain connects TRBV6-5 to TRBJ1-3; no clear D gene. Germline loops: CDR1 MNHEY, CDR2 SVGAGI. V lost 0 bases and J lost 3, with 9 bases in between. The CDR3 is made up of 15 amino acids. CDR3: CASSYSIQNGNTIYF. In DNA, the CDR3 is TGTGCCAGCAGTTACTCGATACAGAATGGAAACACCATATATTTT.

The V gene is TRBV6-5, the J gene TRBJ2-3; 9 bases match TRBD1. Germline V CDR1 and CDR2: MNHEY, SVGAGI. The CDR3 contains 15 residues. Germline trimming cut 6 bases from V and 4 bases from J; bases unmatched to any gene: 8. CDR3 nucleotide sequence: TGTGCCAGCAGCCGTCACAGGGGGCTGGCAGATACGCAGTATTTT. Encoded protein: CASSRHRGLADTQYF.

This chain links TRBV18 with TRBJ2-7, with 7 nucleotides matching TRBD1. V lost 6 bases and J lost 3; bases outside the gene matches: 2. CDR1 and CDR2 (germline): KGHSH, LQKENI. This CDR3 spans 12 amino acids. For the CDR3, the DNA is TGTGCCAGCTCGCGACAGGGCTACGAGCAGTACTTC. As protein: CASSRQGYEQYF. The full variable domain, rest sourced from reference TRBV18 and TRBJ2-7, is NAGVMQNPRHLVRRRGQEARLRCSPMKGHSHVYWYRQLPEEGLKFMVYLQKENIIDESGMPKERFSAEFPKEGPSILRIQQVVRGDSAAYFCASSRQGYEQYFGPGTRLTVT.

This clone was detected only a few times. The chain employs TRBV11-2 and TRBJ2-7; tentative D call: TRBD1 (5 bases). V was cut by 4 bases and J by 3 bases, with 10 bases left in between. Germline loops: CDR1 SGHAT, CDR2 FQNNGV. The CDR3 covers 13 residues. Written as DNA, the CDR3 is TGTGCCAGCAGCTCCCCCGACAGCTACGAGCAGTACTTC. As protein: CASSSPDSYEQYF.